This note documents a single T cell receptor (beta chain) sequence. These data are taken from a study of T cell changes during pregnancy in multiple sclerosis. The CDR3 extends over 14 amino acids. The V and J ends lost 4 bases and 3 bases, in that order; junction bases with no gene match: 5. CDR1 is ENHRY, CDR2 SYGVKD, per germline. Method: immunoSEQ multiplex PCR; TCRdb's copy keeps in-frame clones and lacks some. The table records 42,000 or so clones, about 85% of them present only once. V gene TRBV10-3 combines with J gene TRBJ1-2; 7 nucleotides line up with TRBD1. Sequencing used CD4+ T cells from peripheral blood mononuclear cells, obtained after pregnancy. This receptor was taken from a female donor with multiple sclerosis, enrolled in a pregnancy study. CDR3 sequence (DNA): TGTGCCATCAGTGCACAGGGGAACGACTATGGCTACACCTTC. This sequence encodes CAISAQGNDYGYTF.